This TCR beta chain was recorded in a study of T cells after yellow fever vaccination (dated by TCRdb to about 2019). About the study as a whole: Libraries from fractions with low cell numbers were prepared with the SMART-Seq v4 Ultra Low Input RNA kit. Two healthy male donors, one aged 18 to 29 and one aged 30 to 40 years, were included in the cohort. To track T-cell clones before and after primary and booster YFV17D yellow fever vaccination, bulk TCR alpha and beta repertoires were sequenced longitudinally. Blood was drawn at multiple timepoints before and after primary and secondary immunization, with bulk PBMC replicates and cell subsets isolated. What the authors observed across the whole study: The secondary T-cell response was weaker than the primary response but faster, peaking on day 5 instead of day 15. Computational filtering was needed because FACS-sorted repertoires could contain abundant contaminating clonotypes from the bulk population. Only a couple of donors were included in the study, so the extent to which the findings can be generalized is limited. A small share of clonotypes was detected in both CD4 and CD8 compartments, with the overlap likely arising from convergent recombination. After the booster, most of the clones that had expanded following primary vaccination were detected again (roughly 96% of CD4 and around 90% of CD8), which suggests that memory was broadly maintained.

The sequencing machine was an Illumina NovaSeq 6000. Synthesis of TCR cDNA relied on 5'RACE template switching, a step that introduced a universal primer site along with unique molecular identifiers. Priming of cDNA synthesis was performed from both the TCR alpha and TCR beta constant segments. Library amplification used two PCR steps, and the second PCR step added sample barcodes and sequencing adapters. Sequencing of the libraries was done on either Illumina HiSeq 2500 (2x100 bp) or NovaSeq (2x150 bp). In the paper's pipeline: Reads were demultiplexed and collapsed into UMI consensus sequences with MIGEC, and V(D)J alignment was performed with MiXCR. Vaccine-responding clonotypes were identified with edgeR using replicate PBMC samples, with FDR below 0.01 and a log2 fold change above 5 up to day 15 being required. Each bulk clonotype received a CD4 or CD8 identity based on whether the sequenced CD4 or CD8 repertoire contained that clonotype at higher abundance. The public reads were reanalyzed by TCRdb: fastp trimming at Q25, MiXCR alignment, in-frame beta chains only. Each CDR3 protein gets just one entry, which takes the most common genes and DNA from the rows behind it. The V and J calls reflect TCRdb's pipeline rather than the authors' work. The sample table shows a few hundred thousand distinct CDR3 sequences, and 3% to 4% are seen once. Of the sample, 3.2% is held by the ten largest clones.

Comment on this clonotype: Which antigen it targets is not known. No base quality values were provided; no much bigger clone lies one nucleotide off.

The meaning of the sample's treatment or condition label: live attenuated yellow fever vaccine strain. PBMCs were isolated from peripheral blood using a standard Ficoll-Paque protocol. Dynabeads CD4 and CD8 positive selection kits were used to isolate the CD4 and CD8 T-cell fractions. TriZol was used to extract RNA from bulk PBMCs, from CD4 and CD8 fractions, and from dextramer-positive and dextramer-negative fractions. V gives up 3 bases and J gives up 2 bases, and the segment between their germline ends measures 10 bases. CDR1 SGHNT and CDR2 YENEEA are derived from the germline V gene. The CDR3 has 14 amino acids, counting the end cysteine and phenylalanine. The sequence is cut down to CDR3 DNA, 42 bases in frame from base 1.

The rearranged segments are TRBV11-3 and TRBJ2-5, and perhaps TRBD2 as D gene, on 5 matching bases. Sequences were derived from CD4+ T cells sorted from PBMCs, sampled 10 days after the yellow fever booster vaccination. This sequence originates from a man between 18 and 29 years old who received the YFV17D yellow fever vaccine. The CDR3 protein: CASSFSGLQETQYF. The DNA reads as follows: TGTGCCAGCAGCTTCTCGGGATTACAAGAGACCCAGTACTTC. The full variable domain, with segments outside the CDR3 supplied by the reference TRBV11-3 and TRBJ2-5 proteins, appears as EAGVVQSPRYKIIEKKQPVAFWCNPISGHNTLYWYLQNLGQGPELLIRYENEEAVDDSQLPKDRFSAERLKGVDSTLKIQPAELGDSAVYLCASSFSGLQETQYFGPGTRLLVL.